The present TCR beta chain was sequenced within a study of blood T cell repertoires in COVID-19. For the study at large: Researchers got acute and convalescent COVID-19 samples from the United States, Italy and Spain. Nucleic acid was either cDNA or gDNA, and it came from T cells, B-cell-depleted T cells, or PBMCs.

The CDR3 extends over 18 amino acids. The germline CDR1 and CDR2 sequences are ENHRY and SYGVKD. The ends lost 8 bases at V and 6 bases at J; junction bases unmatched: 21. Data came from immunoSEQ multiplex PCR; TCRdb stores just in-frame clones and leaves some out. This table holds 70,000 to 80,000 clones, approximately 89% found once. The V and J genes are TRBV10-3 and TRBJ1-2, with 10 bases fitting TRBD1. The source is a woman at least 80 years old with active or convalescent COVID-19. Sample: peripheral blood. CDR3 region: CAIGERFGGTGVGDGYTF. DNA for the CDR3: TGTGCCATCGGGGAAAGGTTTGGCGGGACAGGGGTCGGGGATGGCTACACCTTC.